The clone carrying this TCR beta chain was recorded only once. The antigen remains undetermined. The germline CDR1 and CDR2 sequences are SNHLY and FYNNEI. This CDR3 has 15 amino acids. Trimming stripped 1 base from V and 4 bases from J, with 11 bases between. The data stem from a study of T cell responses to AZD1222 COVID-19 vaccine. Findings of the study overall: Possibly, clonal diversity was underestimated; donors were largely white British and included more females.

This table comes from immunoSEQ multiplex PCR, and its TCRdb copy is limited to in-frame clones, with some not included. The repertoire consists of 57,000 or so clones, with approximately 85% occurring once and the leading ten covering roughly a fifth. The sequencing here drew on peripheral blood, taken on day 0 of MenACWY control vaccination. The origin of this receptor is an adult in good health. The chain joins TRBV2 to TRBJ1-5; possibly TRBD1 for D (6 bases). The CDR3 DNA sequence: TGTGCCAGCAGTGAAGACGGACAGATAAATCAGCCCCAGCATTTT. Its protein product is CASSEDGQINQPQHF.